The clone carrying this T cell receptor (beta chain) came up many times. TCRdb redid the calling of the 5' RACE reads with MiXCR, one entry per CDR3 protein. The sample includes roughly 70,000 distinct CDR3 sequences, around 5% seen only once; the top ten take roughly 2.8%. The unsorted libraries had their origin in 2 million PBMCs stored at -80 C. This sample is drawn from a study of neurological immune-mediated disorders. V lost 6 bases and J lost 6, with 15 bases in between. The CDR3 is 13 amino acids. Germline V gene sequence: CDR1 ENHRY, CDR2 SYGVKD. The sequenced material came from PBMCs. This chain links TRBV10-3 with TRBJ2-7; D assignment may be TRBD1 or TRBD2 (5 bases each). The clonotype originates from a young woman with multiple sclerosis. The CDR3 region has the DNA TGTGCCATCAGAAGGGACGAGAGCAGCGAGCAGTACTTC. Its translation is CAIRRDESSEQYF.